This T cell receptor beta chain was captured in a study of T cell changes during pregnancy in multiple sclerosis. Only in-frame clones appear in the TCRdb table, and some are missing; sequencing was by immunoSEQ multiplex PCR. The data hold about 28,000 clones, with just over 90% observed a single time. The V gene's germline CDR1 is MNHNY and CDR2 SVGAGI (reference sequence). Unmatched junction bases numbered 8, after V lost 6 bases and J lost 0 bases. The CDR3 length is 16 residues. The sequencing here drew on peripheral blood, taken in the first trimester of pregnancy. The chain carries TRBV6-6 and TRBJ1-5, with TRBD1 matching over 7 bases. The source of this sequence is a female donor in good health, enrolled as a control in a pregnancy study. CDR3 residues: CASSRLGQLSNQPQHF. The DNA of the CDR3 is TGTGCCAGCAGCCGCTTGGGACAGCTTAGCAATCAGCCCCAGCATTTT.